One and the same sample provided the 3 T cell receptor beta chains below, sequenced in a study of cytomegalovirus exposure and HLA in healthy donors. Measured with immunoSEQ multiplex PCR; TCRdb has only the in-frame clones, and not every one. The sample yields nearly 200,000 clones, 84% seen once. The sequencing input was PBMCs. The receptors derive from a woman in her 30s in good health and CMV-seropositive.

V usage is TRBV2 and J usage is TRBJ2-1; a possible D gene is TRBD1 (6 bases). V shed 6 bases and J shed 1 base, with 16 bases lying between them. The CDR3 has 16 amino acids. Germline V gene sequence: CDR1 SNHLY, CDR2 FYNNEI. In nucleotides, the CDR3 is TGTGCCAGCAGCCGACAGGCAGTTCCTTCCTACAATGAGCAGTTCTTC. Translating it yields CASSRQAVPSYNEQFF.

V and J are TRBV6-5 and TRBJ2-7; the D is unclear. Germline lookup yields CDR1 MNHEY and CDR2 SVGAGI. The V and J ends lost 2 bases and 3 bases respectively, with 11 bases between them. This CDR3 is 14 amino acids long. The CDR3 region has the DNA TGTGCCAGCAGTTACACCCCACACAACTACGAGCAGTACTTC. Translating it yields CASSYTPHNYEQYF.

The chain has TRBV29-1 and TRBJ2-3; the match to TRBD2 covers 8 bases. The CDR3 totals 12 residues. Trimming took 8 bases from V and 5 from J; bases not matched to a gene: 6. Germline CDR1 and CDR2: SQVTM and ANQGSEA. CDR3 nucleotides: TGCAGCAAATTGGCGGGAGGAGATACGCAGTATTTT. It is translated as CSKLAGGDTQYF.